The present TCR beta chain was sequenced within a study of T cell changes during pregnancy in multiple sclerosis. The CDR3 has 18 residues. V was pared by 3 bases and J by 12 bases, with 31 bases between. Germline V gene lookup returns CDR1 SGHRS and CDR2 YFSETQ. The method was immunoSEQ multiplex PCR; TCRdb's version includes in-frame clones alone and lacks a portion of them. Among roughly 83,000 clones listed, over 80% were seen once. This TCR derives from a female donor in good health, serving as a control in a pregnancy study. Some clones in this sample may be carry-over from other donors' samples. The chain links TRBV5-1 to TRBJ2-1; maybe TRBD2 (7 bases). Sequencing used PBMCs, obtained in the first trimester of pregnancy. The CDR3 coding sequence is TGCGCCAGCAGCTCACTCGGGGTTGGCGGGGGCTCGGGGCTGGGGCAGTTCTTC. Amino acids: CASSSLGVGGGSGLGQFF. Based on the CDR3 plus reference TRBV5-1 and TRBJ2-1, the full variable domain is KAGVTQTPRYLIKTRGQQVTLSCSPISGHRSVSWYQQTPGQGLQFLFEYFSETQRNKGNFPGRFSGRQFSNSRSEMNVSTLELGDSALYLCASSSLGVGGGSGLGQFFGPGTRLTVL.